This T cell receptor (beta chain) emerged from a study of blood T cell repertoires in COVID-19. As for the study in general: Researchers got acute and convalescent COVID-19 samples from the United States, Italy and Spain.

As handled by the study authors: Cell counts per sample came from amplifying reference gene primers. Only in-frame clones appear in the TCRdb table, and some are missing; sequencing was by immunoSEQ multiplex PCR. V, J and clone size were drawn from that table, and D and trimming were deduced from the DNA. Counted here are around 200,000 clones, around 80% occurring once; the ten biggest clones make up about 6.4%. A word on this clone: Other nucleotide sequences in the sample specify the same CDR3.

This clonotype was obtained from a human donor in a cohort sampled during active COVID-19. The sample consisted of peripheral blood.

This chain's CDR3 is CATSRDRGSNQPQHF. The CDR3 DNA is TGTGCCACCAGCAGAGACAGGGGTAGCAATCAGCCCCAGCATTTT. The rearrangement joins TRBV15 to TRBJ1-5; D is perhaps TRBD1 (6 bases). The CDR3 runs to 15 residues. V was clipped by 0 bases and J by 0 bases, with 6 bases between them. The V gene's germline CDR1 is LNHNV and CDR2 YYDKDF (reference sequence).